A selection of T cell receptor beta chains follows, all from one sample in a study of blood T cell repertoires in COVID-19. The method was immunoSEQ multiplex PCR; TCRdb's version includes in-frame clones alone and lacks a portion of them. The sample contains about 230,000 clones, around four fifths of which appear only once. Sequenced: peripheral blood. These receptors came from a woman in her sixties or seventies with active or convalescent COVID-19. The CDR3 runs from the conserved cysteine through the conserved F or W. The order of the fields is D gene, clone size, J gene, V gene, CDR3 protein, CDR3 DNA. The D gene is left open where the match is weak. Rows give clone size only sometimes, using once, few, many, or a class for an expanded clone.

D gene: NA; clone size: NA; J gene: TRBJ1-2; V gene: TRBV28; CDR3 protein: CASSLAGSNYGYTF; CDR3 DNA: TGTGCCAGCAGTTTAGCGGGAAGTAACTATGGCTACACCTTC
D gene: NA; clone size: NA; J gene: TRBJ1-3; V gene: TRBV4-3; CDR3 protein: CASSQDLGYSGNTIYF; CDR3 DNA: TGCGCCAGCAGCCAAGACCTCGGGTACTCTGGAAACACCATATATTTT
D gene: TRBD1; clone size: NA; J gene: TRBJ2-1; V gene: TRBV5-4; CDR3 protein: CASSFLRQGNNEQFF; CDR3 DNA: TGTGCCAGCAGCTTTTTGCGACAGGGGAACAATGAGCAGTTCTTC
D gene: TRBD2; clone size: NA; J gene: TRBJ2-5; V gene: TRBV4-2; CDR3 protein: CASSPGLAGGETQYF; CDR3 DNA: TGTGCCAGCAGCCCGGGACTAGCGGGAGGGGAGACCCAGTACTTC
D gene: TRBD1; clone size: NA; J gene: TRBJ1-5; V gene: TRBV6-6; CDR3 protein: CATRDRQNQPQHF; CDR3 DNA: TGTGCCACCCGGGACAGGCAGAATCAGCCCCAGCATTTT
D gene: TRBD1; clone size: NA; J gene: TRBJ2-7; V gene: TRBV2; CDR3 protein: CASKQGERYEQYF; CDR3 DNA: TGTGCCAGCAAACAGGGGGAGAGATACGAGCAGTACTTC
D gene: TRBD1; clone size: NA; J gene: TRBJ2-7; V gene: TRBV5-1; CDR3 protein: CASSTPGQDSYEQYF; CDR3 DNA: TGCGCCAGCAGCACCCCGGGACAGGATTCCTACGAGCAGTACTTC
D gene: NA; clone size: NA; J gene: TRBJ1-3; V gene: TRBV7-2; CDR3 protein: CASSRGHSGNTIYF; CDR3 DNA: TGTGCCAGCAGCCGGGGTCACTCTGGAAACACCATATATTTT
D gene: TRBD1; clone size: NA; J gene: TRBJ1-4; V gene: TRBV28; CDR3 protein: CASSSNRGEKLFF; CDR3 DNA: TGTGCCAGCAGTTCCAACAGGGGTGAAAAACTGTTTTTT
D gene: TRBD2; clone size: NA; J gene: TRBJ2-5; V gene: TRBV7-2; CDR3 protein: CASSLAVGLAGGRKETQYF; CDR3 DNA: TGTGCCAGCAGCTTAGCGGTAGGACTAGCGGGGGGGCGGAAAGAGACCCAGTACTTC
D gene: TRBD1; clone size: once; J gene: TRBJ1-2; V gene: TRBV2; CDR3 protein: CASRLGDRDGYTF; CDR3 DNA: TGTGCCAGCAGGTTGGGGGACAGAGATGGCTACACCTTC
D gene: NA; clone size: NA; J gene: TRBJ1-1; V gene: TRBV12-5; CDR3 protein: CASGLYPGGLNTEAFF; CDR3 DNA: TGTGCTAGTGGTTTGTACCCAGGCGGGTTGAACACTGAAGCTTTCTTT
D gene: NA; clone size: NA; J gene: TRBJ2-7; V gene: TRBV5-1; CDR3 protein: CASSSVGQSASEQYF; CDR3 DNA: TGCGCCAGCAGCTCGGTCGGACAGAGCGCTAGCGAGCAGTACTTC
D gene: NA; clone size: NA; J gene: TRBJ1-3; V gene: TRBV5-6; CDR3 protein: CASSLESVSGNTIYF; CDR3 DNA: TGTGCCAGCAGCTTGGAAAGCGTCTCTGGAAACACCATATATTTT
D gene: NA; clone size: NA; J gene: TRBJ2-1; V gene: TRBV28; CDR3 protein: CASSPDWWNEQFF; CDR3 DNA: TGTGCCAGCAGCCCCGACTGGTGGAATGAGCAGTTCTTC
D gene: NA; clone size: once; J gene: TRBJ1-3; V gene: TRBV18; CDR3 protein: CASSPNQGSGNTIYF; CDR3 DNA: TGTGCCAGCTCACCAAATCAGGGATCTGGAAACACCATATATTTT
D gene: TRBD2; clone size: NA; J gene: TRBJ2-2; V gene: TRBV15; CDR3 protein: CATSPRGSGRRTGELFF; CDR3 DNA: TGTGCCACCAGCCCCCGGGGGAGCGGGAGAAGGACCGGGGAGCTGTTTTTT
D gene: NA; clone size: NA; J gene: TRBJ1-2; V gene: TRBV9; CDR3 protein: CASSVRDSPPGYGYTF; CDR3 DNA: TGTGCCAGCAGCGTTCGGGACTCCCCCCCGGGCTATGGCTACACCTTC
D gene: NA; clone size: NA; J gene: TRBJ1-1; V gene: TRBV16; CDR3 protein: CASSQSWASEAFF; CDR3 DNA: TGTGCCAGCAGCCAATCGTGGGCCTCTGAAGCTTTCTTT
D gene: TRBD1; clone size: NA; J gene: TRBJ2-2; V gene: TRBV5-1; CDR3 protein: CASCRDRTNTGELFF; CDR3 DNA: TGCGCCAGCTGCCGGGACAGAACTAACACCGGGGAGCTGTTTTTT
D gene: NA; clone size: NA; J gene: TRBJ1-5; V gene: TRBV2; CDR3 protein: CASSGQADSNQPQHF; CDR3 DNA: TGTGCCAGCAGTGGACAGGCAGATAGCAATCAGCCCCAGCATTTT
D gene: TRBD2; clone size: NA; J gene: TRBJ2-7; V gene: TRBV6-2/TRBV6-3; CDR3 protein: CASSYSSGLPYEQYF; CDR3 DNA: TGTGCCAGCAGTTACTCGTCGGGACTACCGTACGAGCAGTACTTC
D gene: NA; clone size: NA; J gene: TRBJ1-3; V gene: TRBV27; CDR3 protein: CASSLNPGTGNTIYF; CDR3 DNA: TGTGCCAGCAGTTTAAACCCGGGTACTGGAAACACCATATATTTT
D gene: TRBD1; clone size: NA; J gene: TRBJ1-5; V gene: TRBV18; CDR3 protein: CASSPGQGRSNQPQHF; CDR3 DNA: TGTGCCAGCTCACCGGGACAGGGTCGAAGCAATCAGCCCCAGCATTTT
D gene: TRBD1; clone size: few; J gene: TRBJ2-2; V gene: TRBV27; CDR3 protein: CASSVQGARTGELFF; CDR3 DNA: TGTGCCAGCAGCGTACAGGGGGCTCGCACCGGGGAGCTGTTTTTT
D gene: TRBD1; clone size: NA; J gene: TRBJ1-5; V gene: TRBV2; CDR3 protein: CASSSRDRGLQPQHF; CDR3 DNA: TGTGCCAGCAGTAGCCGGGACAGGGGGCTTCAGCCCCAGCATTTT
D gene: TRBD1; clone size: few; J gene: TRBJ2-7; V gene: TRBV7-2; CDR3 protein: CASSLYPGQDPYEQYF; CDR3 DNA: TGTGCCAGCAGCTTATATCCAGGACAGGACCCCTACGAGCAGTACTTC
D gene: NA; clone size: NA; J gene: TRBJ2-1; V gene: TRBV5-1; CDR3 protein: CASSLATTTYNEQFF; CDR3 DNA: TGCGCCAGCAGCTTGGCGACTACTACCTACAATGAGCAGTTCTTC
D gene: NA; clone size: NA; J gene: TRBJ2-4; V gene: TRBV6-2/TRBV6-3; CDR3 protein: CASSPDISRAKNIQYF; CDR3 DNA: TGTGCCAGCAGCCCCGACATATCGCGAGCCAAAAACATTCAGTACTTC
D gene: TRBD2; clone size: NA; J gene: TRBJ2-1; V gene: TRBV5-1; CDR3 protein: CASSFGPTSGPGGSSYNEQFF; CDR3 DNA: TGCGCCAGCAGCTTTGGTCCGACTAGCGGGCCCGGCGGGAGCTCCTACAATGAGCAGTTCTTC
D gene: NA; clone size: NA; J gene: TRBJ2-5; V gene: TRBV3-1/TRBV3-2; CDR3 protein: CASSPGLGGETQYF; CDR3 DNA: TGTGCCAGCAGCCCGGGGTTAGGAGGTGAGACCCAGTACTTC
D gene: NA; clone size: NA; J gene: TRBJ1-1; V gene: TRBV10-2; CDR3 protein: CASSESFQGDTEAFF; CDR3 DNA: TGCGCCAGCAGTGAGTCGTTCCAGGGTGACACTGAAGCTTTCTTT
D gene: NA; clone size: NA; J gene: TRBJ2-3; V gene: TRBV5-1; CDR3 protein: CASSLVRTSTDTQYF; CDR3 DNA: TGCGCCAGCAGCTTGGTACGAACTAGCACAGATACGCAGTATTTT
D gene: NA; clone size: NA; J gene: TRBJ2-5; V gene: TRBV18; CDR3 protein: CASSPGAEETQYF; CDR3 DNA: TGTGCCAGCTCACCTGGGGCAGAAGAGACCCAGTACTTC
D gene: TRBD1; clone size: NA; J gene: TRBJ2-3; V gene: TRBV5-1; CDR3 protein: CASAPGQDTDTQYF; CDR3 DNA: TGCGCCAGCGCCCCGGGACAGGACACAGATACGCAGTATTTT